This passage covers 4 T cell receptor beta chains from one sample sequenced in a study of cytomegalovirus exposure and HLA in healthy donors. Primers: 60 Vbeta forward and 13 Jbeta reverse. Profiled with immunoSEQ multiplex PCR; TCRdb holds only in-frame clones, not every one. The sample includes tens of thousands of clones, around 70% seen only once; the top ten take about 16%. The sequencing sample was made of PBMCs. These receptor sequences come from a woman aged 40 to 50 in good health and CMV-seropositive.

The V call is TRBV4-3, the J call TRBJ1-2, with unresolved D. CDR1 LGHNA and CDR2 YSLEER come from the germline V gene. Deletions cut 4 bases from V and 7 bases from J, with 13 bases between. This CDR3 region has 13 residues. CDR3 residues: CASSRRGKGGYTF. The CDR3, as DNA: TGCGCCAGCAGCCGACGAGGGAAAGGTGGCTACACCTTC.

The chain uses TRBV18 and TRBJ1-4; D unresolved. The CDR3 has 18 amino acids. CDR1 KGHSH and CDR2 LQKENI come from the germline V gene. Trimming took off 1 base at V and 2 bases at J, with 17 bases between the two ends. The chain's CDR3 is CASSPQTPRRDTNEKLFF. The DNA for the CDR3 is TGTGCCAGCTCACCACAGACACCCCGAAGAGATACTAATGAAAAACTGTTTTTT.

The V gene is TRBV7-2, the J gene TRBJ1-4; D possibly corresponds to TRBD1 (6 bases). CDR1 and CDR2 from the germline V gene are SGHTA and FQGNSA. There are 15 residues in the CDR3. V dropped 1 base and J dropped 6 bases, with 12 bases sitting between them. CDR3 nucleotide sequence: TGTGCCAGCAGCTTAGTTACAGGGATGGATGAAAAACTGTTTTTT. Translated: CASSLVTGMDEKLFF.

The V gene is TRBV5-6, the J gene TRBJ1-1; weak D call: TRBD1 (5 bases). The CDR3 consists of 17 residues. In germline, CDR1 is SGHDT, CDR2 YYEEEE. V shed 2 bases and J shed 6 bases, with 23 bases lying between them. The CDR3 DNA is TGTGCCAGCAGCTTCTCGGGTCTGGGCCCTTGGGGCTCTGAAGCTTTCTTT. Its protein is CASSFSGLGPWGSEAFF.